A single T cell receptor (beta chain) is shown here with its context. A second PCR of about 6 to 11 cycles used a sample-barcoded 5' primer and a J-beta primer mix. TCRdb processed the 5' RACE reads anew with MiXCR; each CDR3 protein has one entry. Of about 800,000 distinct CDR3 sequences in the sample, around a quarter are singletons; the top ten hold under 4%. This sample is part of a study of blood T cells in healthy people across ages. Germline-derived CDR1 and CDR2 are SEHNR and FQNEAQ (reference sequence). V was clipped by 5 bases and J by 2 bases, with 16 bases between them. The CDR3 totals 16 residues. These records were also assigned to another study, of T cells of mothers and their children.

The chain recombines TRBV7-9 with TRBJ2-1; D unclear. The sample consisted of blood. The origin of this receptor is a boy aged 5-17 years in good health. The CDR3 loop reads CASSDGGLGAYNEQFF. In DNA form, the CDR3 reads TGTGCCAGCAGCGACGGTGGCCTGGGCGCCTACAATGAGCAGTTCTTC.